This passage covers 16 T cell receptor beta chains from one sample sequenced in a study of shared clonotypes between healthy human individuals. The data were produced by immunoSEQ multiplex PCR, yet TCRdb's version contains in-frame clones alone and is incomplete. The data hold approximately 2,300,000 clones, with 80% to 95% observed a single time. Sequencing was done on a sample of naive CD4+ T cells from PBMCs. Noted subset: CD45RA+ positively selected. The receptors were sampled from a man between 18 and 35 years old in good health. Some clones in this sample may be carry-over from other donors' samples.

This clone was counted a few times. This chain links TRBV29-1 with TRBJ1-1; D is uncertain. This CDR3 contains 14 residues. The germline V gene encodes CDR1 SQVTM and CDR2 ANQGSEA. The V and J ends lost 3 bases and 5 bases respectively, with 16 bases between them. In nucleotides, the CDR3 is TGCAGCGTTGAGGGATCCTCCCGGGAAACTGAAGCTTTCTTT. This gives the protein CSVEGSSRETEAFF.

The CDR3 reads CASSPGYTGELFF. For the CDR3, the DNA is TGTGCCAGCAGTCCAGGGTACACCGGGGAGCTGTTTTTT. The chain is built from TRBV6-1 and TRBJ2-2, with D perhaps matching TRBD1 (5 bases). The V and J ends lost 5 bases and 3 bases respectively, with 7 bases between them. The CDR3 is made up of 13 amino acids. The germline CDR1 and CDR2 sequences are MNHNS and SASEGT.

The CDR3 loop is CASILTSRAADTQYF. The CDR3 DNA sequence: TGTGCCAGCATCCTTACTAGTCGCGCCGCAGATACGCAGTATTTT. The chain has TRBV2 and TRBJ2-3; possibly TRBD2 for D (5 bases). The CDR3 covers 15 residues. Germline CDR1 SNHLY, CDR2 FYNNEI. Deletions cut 7 bases from V and 4 bases from J, with 18 bases between.

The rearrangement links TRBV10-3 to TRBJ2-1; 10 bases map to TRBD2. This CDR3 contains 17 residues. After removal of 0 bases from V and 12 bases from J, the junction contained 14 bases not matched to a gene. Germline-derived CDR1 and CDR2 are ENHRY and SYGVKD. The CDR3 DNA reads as TGTGCCATCAGTGAGTCGATCGGGAAGGTAGCGGGAGGTAGGCAGTTCTTC. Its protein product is CAISESIGKVAGGRQFF.

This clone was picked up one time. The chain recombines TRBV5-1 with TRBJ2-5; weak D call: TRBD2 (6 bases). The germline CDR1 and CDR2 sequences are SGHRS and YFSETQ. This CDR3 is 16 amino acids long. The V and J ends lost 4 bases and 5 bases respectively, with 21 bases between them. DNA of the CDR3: TGCGCCAGCAGCGCGGGACTTACCCATGACCTGGAGACCCAGTACTTC. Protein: CASSAGLTHDLETQYF.

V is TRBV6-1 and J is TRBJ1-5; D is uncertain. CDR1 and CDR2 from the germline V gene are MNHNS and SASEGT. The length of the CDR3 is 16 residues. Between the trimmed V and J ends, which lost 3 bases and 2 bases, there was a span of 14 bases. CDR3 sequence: CASSESRVAGNQPQHF. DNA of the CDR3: TGTGCCAGCAGTGAGTCTCGGGTAGCGGGCAATCAGCCCCAGCATTTT.

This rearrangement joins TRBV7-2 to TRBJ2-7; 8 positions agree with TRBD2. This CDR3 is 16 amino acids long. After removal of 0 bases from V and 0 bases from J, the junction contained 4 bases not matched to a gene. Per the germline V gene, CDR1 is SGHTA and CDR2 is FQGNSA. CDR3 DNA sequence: TGTGCCAGCAGCTTAGCTTCTAGCGGGTACTCCTACGAGCAGTACTTC. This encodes CASSLASSGYSYEQYF.

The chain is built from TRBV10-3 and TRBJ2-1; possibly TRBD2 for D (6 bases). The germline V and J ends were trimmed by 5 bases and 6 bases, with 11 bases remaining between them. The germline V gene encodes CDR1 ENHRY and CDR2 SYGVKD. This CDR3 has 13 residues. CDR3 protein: CAISPLGGNEQFF. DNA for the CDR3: TGTGCCATCAGTCCCCTGGGGGGCAATGAGCAGTTCTTC.

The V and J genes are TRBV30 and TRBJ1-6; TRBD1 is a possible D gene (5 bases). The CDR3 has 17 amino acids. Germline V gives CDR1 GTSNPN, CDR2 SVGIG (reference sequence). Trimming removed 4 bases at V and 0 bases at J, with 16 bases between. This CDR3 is CAWTGTGGNSYNSPLHF. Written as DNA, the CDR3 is TGTGCCTGGACCGGGACCGGGGGGAACTCCTATAATTCACCCCTCCACTTT.

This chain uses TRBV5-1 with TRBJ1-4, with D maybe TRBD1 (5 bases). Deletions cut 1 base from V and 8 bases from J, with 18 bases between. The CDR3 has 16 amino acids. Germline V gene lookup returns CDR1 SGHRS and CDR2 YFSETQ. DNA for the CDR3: TGCGCCAGCAGCTTGTCCACAGGAACCCCTCGGGAAAAACTGTTTTTT. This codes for CASSLSTGTPREKLFF.

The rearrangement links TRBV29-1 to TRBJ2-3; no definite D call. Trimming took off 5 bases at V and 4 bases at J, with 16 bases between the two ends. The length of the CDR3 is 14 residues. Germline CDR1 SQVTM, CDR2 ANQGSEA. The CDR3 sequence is CSVHRSVRPDTQYF. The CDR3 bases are TGCAGCGTTCATAGGTCCGTACGACCAGATACGCAGTATTTT.

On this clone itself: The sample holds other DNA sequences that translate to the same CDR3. The CDR3 DNA reads TGTGCCAGCAGGCCAACTAGCGGGAGCCCAGATACGCAGTATTTT. As protein: CASRPTSGSPDTQYF. The V gene is TRBV7-9, the J gene TRBJ2-3, with 11 bases identical to TRBD2. This CDR3 region has 15 residues. J gave up 4 bases and V 6 bases, and 6 bases lay outside the gene matches. From germline, CDR1 is SEHNR and CDR2 FQNEAQ (reference sequence). The full variable domain, with the rest looked up from reference TRBV7-9 and TRBJ2-3, is DTGVSQNPRHKITKRGQNVTFRCDPISEHNRLYWYRQTLGQGPEFLTYFQNEAQLEKSRLLSDRFSAERPKGSFSTLEIQRTEQGDSAMYLCASRPTSGSPDTQYFGPGTRLTVL.

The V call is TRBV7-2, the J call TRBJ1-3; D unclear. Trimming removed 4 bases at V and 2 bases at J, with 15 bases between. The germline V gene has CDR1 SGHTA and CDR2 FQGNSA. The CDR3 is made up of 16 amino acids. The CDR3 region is CASSYALGSAGNTIYF. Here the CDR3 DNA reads TGTGCCAGCAGCTACGCATTGGGGTCGGCTGGAAACACCATATATTTT.

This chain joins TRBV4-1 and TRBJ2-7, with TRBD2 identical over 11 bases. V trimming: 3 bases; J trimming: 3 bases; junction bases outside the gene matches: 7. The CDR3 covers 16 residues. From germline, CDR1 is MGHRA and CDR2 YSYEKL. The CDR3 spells CASSQKGTSGGYEQYF. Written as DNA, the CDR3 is TGCGCCAGCAGCCAGAAAGGGACTAGCGGAGGCTACGAGCAGTACTTC.

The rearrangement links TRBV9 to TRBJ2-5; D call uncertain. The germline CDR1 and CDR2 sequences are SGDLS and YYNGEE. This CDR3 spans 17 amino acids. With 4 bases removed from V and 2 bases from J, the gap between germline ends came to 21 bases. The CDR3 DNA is TGTGCCAGCAGCCTTACCCCCTTCTCCCAGCTTCAAGAGACCCAGTACTTC. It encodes CASSLTPFSQLQETQYF.

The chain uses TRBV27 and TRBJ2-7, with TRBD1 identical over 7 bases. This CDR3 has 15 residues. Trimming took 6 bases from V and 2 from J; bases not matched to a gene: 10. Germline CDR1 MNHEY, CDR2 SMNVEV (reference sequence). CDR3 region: CASRQSGTVPYEQYF. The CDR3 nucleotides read TGTGCCAGCAGACAATCCGGGACAGTACCCTACGAGCAGTACTTC.